What follows describes a single T cell receptor (beta chain). This entry belongs to a study of blood T cell repertoires in COVID-19. Study summary: From T cells, B-cell-depleted T cells, or PBMCs came the material, which was cDNA or gDNA.

In the authors' workflow: Amplified reference gene primers provided the basis for estimating nucleated cell counts. Sequencing used immunoSEQ multiplex PCR; TCRdb keeps in-frame clones, though not all of them. From that table come the V and J calls and clone size; the DNA was used to work out D and trimming. The sample lists about 200,000 clones; about 85% were seen once. The clonotype was recovered from an elderly woman with acute or convalescent COVID-19. Sequenced: peripheral blood.

CDR3 in DNA: TGTGCCAGCAGCTCGCGGAACGGGAGGGACCGCACAGATACGCAGTATTTT. Its translation is CASSSRNGRDRTDTQYF. The chain is built from TRBV7-9 and TRBJ2-3; 8 bases align to TRBD2. The germline CDR1 and CDR2 sequences are SEHNR and FQNEAQ (reference sequence). The CDR3 has 17 residues. Losses at the gene ends were 4 bases for V and 1 base for J; bases not matched to a gene: 10. The full variable domain, rest sourced from reference TRBV7-9 and TRBJ2-3, is DTGVSQNPRHKITKRGQNVTFRCDPISEHNRLYWYRQTLGQGPEFLTYFQNEAQLEKSRLLSDRFSAERPKGSFSTLEIQRTEQGDSAMYLCASSSRNGRDRTDTQYFGPGTRLTVL.